Given below is one T cell receptor beta chain in context. Losses at the gene ends were 4 bases for V and 7 bases for J; bases not matched to a gene: 9. CDR3 length: 14 amino acids. In germline, CDR1 is SGHRS, CDR2 YFSETQ. The table came from immunoSEQ multiplex PCR; TCRdb's copy has only in-frame clones and leaves some out. The sample holds 130,000 to 150,000 clones, about four fifths seen once. This record belongs to a study of cytotoxic CD8 clonotypes in ibrutinib-treated CLL. Cryopreserved PBMCs yielded about 2.1 micrograms of genomic DNA for TCR beta libraries. The sample consisted of PBMCs, taken after 12 months of ibrutinib treatment. The receptor comes from a human donor with chronic lymphocytic leukemia. The rearrangement uses TRBV5-1 and TRBJ1-2, with 8 nucleotides matching TRBD1. This CDR3 reads CASSIRDRFFGYTF. For the CDR3, the DNA is TGCGCCAGCAGCATACGGGACAGGTTCTTTGGCTACACCTTC.